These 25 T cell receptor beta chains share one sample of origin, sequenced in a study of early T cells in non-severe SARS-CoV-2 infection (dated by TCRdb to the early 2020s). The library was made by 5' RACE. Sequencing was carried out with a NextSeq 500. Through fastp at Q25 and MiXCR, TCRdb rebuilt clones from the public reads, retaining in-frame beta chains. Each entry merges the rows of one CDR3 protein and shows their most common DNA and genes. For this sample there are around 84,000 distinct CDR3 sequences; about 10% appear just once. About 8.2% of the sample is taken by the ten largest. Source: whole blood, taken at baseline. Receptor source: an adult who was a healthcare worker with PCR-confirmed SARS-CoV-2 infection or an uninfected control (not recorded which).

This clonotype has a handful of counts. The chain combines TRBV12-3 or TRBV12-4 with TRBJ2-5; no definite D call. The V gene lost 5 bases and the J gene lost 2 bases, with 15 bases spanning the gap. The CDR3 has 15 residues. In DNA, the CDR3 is TGTGCCAGCAGTGGTGACTTGGGAACACAAGAGACCCAGTACTTC. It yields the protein CASSGDLGTQETQYF.

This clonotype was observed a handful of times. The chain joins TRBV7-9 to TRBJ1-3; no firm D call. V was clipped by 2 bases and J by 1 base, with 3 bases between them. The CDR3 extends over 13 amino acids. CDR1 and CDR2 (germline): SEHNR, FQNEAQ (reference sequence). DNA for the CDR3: TGTGCCAGCAGCTTAATTTCTGGAAACACCATATATTTT. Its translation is CASSLISGNTIYF.

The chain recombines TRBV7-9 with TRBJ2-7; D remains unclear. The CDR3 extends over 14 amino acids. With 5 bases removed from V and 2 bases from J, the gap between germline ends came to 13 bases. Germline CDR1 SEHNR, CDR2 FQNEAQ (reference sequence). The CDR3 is CASSPSAVAYEQYF. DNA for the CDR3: TGTGCCAGCAGCCCTTCCGCGGTCGCCTACGAGCAGTACTTC.

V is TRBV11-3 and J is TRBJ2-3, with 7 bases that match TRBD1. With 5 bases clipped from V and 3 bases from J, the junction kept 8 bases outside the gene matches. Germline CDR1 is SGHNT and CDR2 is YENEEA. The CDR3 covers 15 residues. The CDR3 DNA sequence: TGTGCCAGCAGCCAAGGGACAGTCGATACAGATACGCAGTATTTT. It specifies CASSQGTVDTDTQYF.

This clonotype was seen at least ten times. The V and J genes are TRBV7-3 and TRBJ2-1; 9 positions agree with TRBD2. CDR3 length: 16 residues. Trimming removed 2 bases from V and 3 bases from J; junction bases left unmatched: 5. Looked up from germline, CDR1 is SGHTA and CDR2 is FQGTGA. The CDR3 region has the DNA TGTGCCAGCAGCTTACGACTAGCGGAGGGCTACAATGAGCAGTTCTTC. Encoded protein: CASSLRLAEGYNEQFF.

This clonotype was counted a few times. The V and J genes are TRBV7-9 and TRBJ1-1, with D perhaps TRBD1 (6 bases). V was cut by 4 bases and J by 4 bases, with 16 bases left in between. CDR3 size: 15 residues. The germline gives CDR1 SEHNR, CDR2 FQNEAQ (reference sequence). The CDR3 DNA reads TGTGCCAGCAGCTCCCGAGGGGGAGGGGGCACTGAAGCTTTCTTT. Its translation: CASSSRGGGGTEAFF.

As DNA, the CDR3 is TGTGCCAGCAGCGAAGGGAGCAGGGCAGGTGCTTTGGGGTCCTACGAGCAGTACTTC. Its protein product is CASSEGSRAGALGSYEQYF. This chain uses TRBV12-3 or TRBV12-4 with TRBJ2-7; D tentatively reads TRBD1 or TRBD2 (5 bases each). The length of the CDR3 is 19 residues. The V end was cut by 6 bases, the J end by 1 base, with 28 bases between.

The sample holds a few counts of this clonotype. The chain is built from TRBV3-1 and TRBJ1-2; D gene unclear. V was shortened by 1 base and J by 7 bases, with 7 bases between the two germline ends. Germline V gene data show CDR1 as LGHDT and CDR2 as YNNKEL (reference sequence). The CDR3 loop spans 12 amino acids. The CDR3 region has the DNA TGTGCCAGCAGCCAAGTCGGGAGTGGCTACACCTTC. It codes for CASSQVGSGYTF.

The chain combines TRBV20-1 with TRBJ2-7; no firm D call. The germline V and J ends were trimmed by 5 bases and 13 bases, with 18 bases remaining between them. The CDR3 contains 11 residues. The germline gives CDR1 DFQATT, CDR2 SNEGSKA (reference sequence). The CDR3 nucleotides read TGCAGTGCTTCGGACCCCCCTGTAAGATACTTC. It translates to CSASDPPVRYF.

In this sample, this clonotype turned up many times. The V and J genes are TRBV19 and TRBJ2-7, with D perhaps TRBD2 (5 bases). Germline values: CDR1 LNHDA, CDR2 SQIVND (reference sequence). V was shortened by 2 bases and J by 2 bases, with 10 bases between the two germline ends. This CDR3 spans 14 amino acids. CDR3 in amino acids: CASSISGRPYEQYF. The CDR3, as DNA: TGTGCCAGTAGTATATCGGGAAGACCCTACGAGCAGTACTTC.

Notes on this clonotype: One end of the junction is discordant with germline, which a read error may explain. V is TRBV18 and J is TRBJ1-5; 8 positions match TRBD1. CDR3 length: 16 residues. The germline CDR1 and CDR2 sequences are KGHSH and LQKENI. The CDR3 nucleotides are TGCGCCAGCTCATCAACTACAGGGGGTGGCAATCAGCCCCAGCATTTT. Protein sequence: CASSSTTGGGNQPQHF.

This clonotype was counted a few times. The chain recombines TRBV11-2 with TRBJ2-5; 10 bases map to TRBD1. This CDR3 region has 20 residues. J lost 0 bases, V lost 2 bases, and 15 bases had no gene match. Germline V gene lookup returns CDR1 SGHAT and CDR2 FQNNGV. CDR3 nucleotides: TGTGCCAGCAGCTTAAGACCCCCCGGGACAGGGGCGATGTACCAAGAGACCCAGTACTTC. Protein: CASSLRPPGTGAMYQETQYF.

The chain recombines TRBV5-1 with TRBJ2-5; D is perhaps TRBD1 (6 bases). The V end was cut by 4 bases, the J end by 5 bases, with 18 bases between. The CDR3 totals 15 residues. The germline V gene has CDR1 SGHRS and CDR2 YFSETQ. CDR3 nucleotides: TGCGCCAGCAGCCCGACAGGATGGTACGGGGAGACCCAGTACTTC. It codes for CASSPTGWYGETQYF.

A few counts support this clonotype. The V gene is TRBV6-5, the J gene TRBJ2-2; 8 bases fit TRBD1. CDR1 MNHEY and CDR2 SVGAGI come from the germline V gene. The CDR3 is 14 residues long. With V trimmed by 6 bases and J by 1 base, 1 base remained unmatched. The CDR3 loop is CASRGTGNTGELFF. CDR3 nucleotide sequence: TGTGCCAGCAGGGGGACAGGGAACACCGGGGAGCTGTTTTTT.

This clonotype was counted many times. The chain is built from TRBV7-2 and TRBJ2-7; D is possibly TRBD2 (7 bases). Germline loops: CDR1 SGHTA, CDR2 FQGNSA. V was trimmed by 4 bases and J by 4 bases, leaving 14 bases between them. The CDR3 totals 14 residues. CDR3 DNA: TGTGCCAGCAGCTACCAGCGGGACATGTACGAGCAGTACTTC. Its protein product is CASSYQRDMYEQYF.

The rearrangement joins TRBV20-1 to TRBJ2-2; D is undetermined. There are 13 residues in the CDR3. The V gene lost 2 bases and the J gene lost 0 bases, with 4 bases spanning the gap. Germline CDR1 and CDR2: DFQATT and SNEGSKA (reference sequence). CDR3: CSARRTNTGELFF. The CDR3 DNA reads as TGCAGTGCTAGAAGAACGAACACCGGGGAGCTGTTTTTT.

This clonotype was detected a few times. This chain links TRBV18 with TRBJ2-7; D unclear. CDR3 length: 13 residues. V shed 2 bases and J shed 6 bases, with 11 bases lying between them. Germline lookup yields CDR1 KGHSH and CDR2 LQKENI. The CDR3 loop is CASSPGQLGEQYF. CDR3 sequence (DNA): TGTGCCAGCTCACCAGGGCAATTGGGCGAGCAGTACTTC.

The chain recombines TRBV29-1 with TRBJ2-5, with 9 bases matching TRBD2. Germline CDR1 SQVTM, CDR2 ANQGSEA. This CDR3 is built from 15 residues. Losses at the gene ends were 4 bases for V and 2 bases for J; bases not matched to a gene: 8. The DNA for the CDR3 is TGCAGCGTTGGACTTCGACTAGCGGAACAAGAGACCCAGTACTTC. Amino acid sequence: CSVGLRLAEQETQYF.

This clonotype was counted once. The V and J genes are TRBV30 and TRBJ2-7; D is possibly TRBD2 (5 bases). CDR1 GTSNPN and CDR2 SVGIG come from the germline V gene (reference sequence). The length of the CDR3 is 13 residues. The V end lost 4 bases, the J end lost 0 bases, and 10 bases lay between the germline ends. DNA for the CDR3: TGTGCCTGGAATCCTAGCACCTCCTACGAGCAGTACTTC. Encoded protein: CAWNPSTSYEQYF.

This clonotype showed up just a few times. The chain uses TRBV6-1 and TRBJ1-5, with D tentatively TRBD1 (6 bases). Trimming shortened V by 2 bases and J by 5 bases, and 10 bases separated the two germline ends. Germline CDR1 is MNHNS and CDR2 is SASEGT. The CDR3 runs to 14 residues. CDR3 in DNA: TGTGCCAGCAGTGAAACAGGGTCGCATCAGCCCCAGCATTTT. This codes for CASSETGSHQPQHF.

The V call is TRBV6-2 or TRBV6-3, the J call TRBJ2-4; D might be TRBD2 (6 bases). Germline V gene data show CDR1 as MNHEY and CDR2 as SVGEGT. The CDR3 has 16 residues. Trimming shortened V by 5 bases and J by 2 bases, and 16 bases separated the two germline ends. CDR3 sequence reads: CASSGIGGRTKNIQYF. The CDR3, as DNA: TGTGCCAGCAGTGGTATAGGTGGGAGGACCAAAAACATTCAGTACTTC.

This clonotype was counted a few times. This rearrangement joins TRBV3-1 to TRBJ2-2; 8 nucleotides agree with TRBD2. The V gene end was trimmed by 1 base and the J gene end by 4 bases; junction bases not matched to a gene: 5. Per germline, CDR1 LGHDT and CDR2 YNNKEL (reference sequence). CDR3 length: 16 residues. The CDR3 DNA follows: TGTGCCAGCAGCCAAGTGGTGCTAGCGGGCACCGGGGAGCTGTTTTTT. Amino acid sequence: CASSQVVLAGTGELFF. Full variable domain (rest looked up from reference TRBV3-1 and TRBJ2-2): DTAVSQTPKYLVTQMGNDKSIKCEQNLGHDTMYWYKQDSKKFLKIMFSYNNKELIINETVPNRFSPKSPDKAHLNLHINSLELGDSAVYFCASSQVVLAGTGELFFGEGSRLTVL.

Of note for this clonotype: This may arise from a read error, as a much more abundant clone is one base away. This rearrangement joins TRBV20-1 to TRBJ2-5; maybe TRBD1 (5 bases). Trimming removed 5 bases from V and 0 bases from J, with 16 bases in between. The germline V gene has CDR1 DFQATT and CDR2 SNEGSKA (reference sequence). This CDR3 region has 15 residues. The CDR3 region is CSAGNRQIYQETQYF. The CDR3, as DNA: TGCAGTGCTGGCAACAGACAGATCTACCAAGAGACCCAGTACTTC.

CDR3 sequence (DNA): TGTGCCAGCAGCCTGACAGGGACAGCAGAGACCCAGTACTTC. Translation gives CASSLTGTAETQYF. The chain uses TRBV6-2 or TRBV6-3 and TRBJ2-5; 7 bases line up with TRBD1. The CDR3 totals 14 residues. The J segment lost 4 bases and the V segment lost 6 bases, leaving 8 bases of the junction unmatched. Germline values: CDR1 MNHEY, CDR2 SVGEGT.

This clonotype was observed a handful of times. The CDR3 region has the DNA TGTGCCACCAGCAGGGACTCCGGCAATTACGAGCAGTACTTC. Translating gives CATSRDSGNYEQYF. V gene TRBV15 combines with J gene TRBJ2-7, with D tentatively TRBD2 (5 bases). The CDR3 runs to 14 residues. Germline V gene lookup returns CDR1 LNHNV and CDR2 YYDKDF (reference sequence). V gave up 3 bases and J gave up 4 bases, with 13 bases separating them.